This TCR beta chain was obtained from a study of identifying expanded T cells in peripheral blood. Findings and caveats of the study: Across healthy donors, higher total template counts meant significantly greater approximately 2-week count variance.

This clone was detected only a few times. Its antigen is unidentified. Some clones are missing from TCRdb's copy, which holds only in-frame ones; the method was immunoSEQ multiplex PCR. The table shows 75,000 to 95,000 clones, with about 88% occurring only once. Germline CDR1 is LNHNV and CDR2 is YYDKDF (reference sequence). CDR3 length: 15 amino acids. The V end lost 0 bases, the J end lost 8 bases, and 16 bases lay between the germline ends. The source is a person between 18 and 70 years old in good health. The rearrangement links TRBV15 to TRBJ1-2; no definite D call. Sequencing was performed on blood. The CDR3 region is CATSRDFGIAEGYTF. The CDR3 nucleotides are TGTGCCACCAGCAGAGATTTCGGAATTGCGGAAGGCTACACCTTC.